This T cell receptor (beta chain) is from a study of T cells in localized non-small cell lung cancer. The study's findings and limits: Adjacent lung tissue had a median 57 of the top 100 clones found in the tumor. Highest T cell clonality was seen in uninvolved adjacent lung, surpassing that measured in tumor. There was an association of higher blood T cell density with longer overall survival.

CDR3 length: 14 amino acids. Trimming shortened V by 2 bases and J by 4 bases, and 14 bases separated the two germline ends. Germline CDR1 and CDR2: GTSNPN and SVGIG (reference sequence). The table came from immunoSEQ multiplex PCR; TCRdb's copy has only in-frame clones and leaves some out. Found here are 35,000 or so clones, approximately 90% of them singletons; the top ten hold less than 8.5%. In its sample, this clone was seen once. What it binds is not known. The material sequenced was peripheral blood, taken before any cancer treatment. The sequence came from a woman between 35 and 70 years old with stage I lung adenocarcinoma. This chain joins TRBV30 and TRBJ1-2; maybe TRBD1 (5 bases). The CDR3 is CAWSRGGGLYGYTF. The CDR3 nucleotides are TGTGCCTGGAGTAGGGGAGGAGGGCTCTATGGCTACACCTTC.